This T cell receptor beta chain was sequenced in a study of neurological immune-mediated disorders. The cDNA was synthesized by means of template-switch 5'RACE, which was carried out with 10-nucleotide random UMIs. TCRdb fed the 5' RACE reads into MiXCR, producing one record per CDR3 protein. The sample yields some 19,000 distinct CDR3 sequences, 15% seen once. This clonotype was picked up many times. Sequenced material: PBMCs. The receptor was derived from a female donor with HTLV-1-associated myelopathy (HAM/TSP).

The CDR3 sequence is CASSGLRLDTQYF. The CDR3 DNA reads as TGTGCCAGCAGTGGCCTCAGGTTGGATACGCAGTATTTT. This sequence joins TRBV2 and TRBJ2-3; D remains unclear. Per germline, CDR1 SNHLY and CDR2 FYNNEI. The CDR3 has 13 residues. Trimming took off 4 bases at V and 6 bases at J, with 11 bases between the two ends. The whole variable domain, remainder taken from reference TRBV2 and TRBJ2-3, is EPEVTQTPSHQVTQMGQEVILRCVPISNHLYFYWYRQILGQKVEFLVSFYNNEISEKSEIFDDQFSVERPDGSNFTLKIRSTKLEDSAMYFCASSGLRLDTQYFGPGTRLTVL.